This T cell receptor (beta chain) was captured by sequencing in a study of T cells in women clearing cervical HPV infection. Study as a whole: Cases' blood sampling followed lesion detection by median roughly five months (90 to 200).

As regards this clone: The observed sequence ends 3 residues before the CDR3 terminus, with the missing tail filled in from the germline J gene.

The V end lost 0 bases, the J end lost 4 bases, and 12 bases lay between the germline ends. Germline CDR1 and CDR2: DFQATT and SNEGSKA (reference sequence). This CDR3 comprises 14 residues. immunoSEQ multiplex PCR used an average of around 1,200 ng genomic DNA. The method was immunoSEQ multiplex PCR; TCRdb's version includes in-frame clones alone and lacks a portion of them. The sample includes more than 30,000 clones. This sequence was found in a woman between 18 and 70 years old with a cervical HPV16 infection that either progressed to CIN3+ or cleared (not recorded which). Material for sequencing was blood buffy coat. This chain links TRBV20-1 with TRBJ2-5, with D possibly matching TRBD2 (5 bases). CDR3 amino acids: CSARDGGAGETQYF. CDR3 DNA (partial): TGCAGTGCTAGAGATGGAGGCGCGGGAGAGACC.